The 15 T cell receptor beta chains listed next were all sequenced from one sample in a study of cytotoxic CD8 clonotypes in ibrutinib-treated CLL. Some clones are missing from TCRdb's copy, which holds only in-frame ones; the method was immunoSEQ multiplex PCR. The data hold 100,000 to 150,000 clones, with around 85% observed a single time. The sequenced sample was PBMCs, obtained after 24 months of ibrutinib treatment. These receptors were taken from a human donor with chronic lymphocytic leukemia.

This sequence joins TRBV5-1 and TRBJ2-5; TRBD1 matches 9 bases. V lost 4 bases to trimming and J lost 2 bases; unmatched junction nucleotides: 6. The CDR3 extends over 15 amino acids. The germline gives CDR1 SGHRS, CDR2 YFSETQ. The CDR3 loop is CASSPLTGGQETQYF. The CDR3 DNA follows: TGCGCCAGCAGCCCGCTGACAGGGGGTCAAGAGACCCAGTACTTC.

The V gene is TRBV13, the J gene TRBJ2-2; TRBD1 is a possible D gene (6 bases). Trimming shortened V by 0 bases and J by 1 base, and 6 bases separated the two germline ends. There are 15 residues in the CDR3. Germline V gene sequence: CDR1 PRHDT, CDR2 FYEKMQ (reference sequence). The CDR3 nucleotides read TGTGCCAGCAGCTTAGGGGACAGGAACACCGGGGAGCTGTTTTTT. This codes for CASSLGDRNTGELFF.

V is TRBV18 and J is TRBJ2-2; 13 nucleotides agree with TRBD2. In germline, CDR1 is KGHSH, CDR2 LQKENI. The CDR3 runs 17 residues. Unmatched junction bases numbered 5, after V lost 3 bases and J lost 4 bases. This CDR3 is CASSPRGLAGTTGELFF. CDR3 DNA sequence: TGTGCCAGCTCACCGCGGGGACTAGCGGGAACCACCGGGGAGCTGTTTTTT.

CDR3 sequence reads: CASRLGPIRATNEKLFF. CDR3 bases: TGCGCCAGCCGTTTGGGACCGATTAGAGCAACTAATGAAAAACTGTTTTTT. This chain connects TRBV5-1 to TRBJ1-4; the D gene is possibly TRBD1 (5 bases). Germline assignment: CDR1 SGHRS and CDR2 YFSETQ. V was pared by 7 bases and J by 0 bases, with 19 bases between. The CDR3 is 17 amino acids.

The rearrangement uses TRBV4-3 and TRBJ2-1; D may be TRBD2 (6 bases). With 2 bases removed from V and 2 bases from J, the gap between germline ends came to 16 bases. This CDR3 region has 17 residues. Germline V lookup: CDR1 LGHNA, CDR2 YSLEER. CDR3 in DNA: TGCGCCAGCAGCCAAAACTTACTAGCTGGAGCCTACAATGAGCAGTTCTTC. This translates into CASSQNLLAGAYNEQFF.

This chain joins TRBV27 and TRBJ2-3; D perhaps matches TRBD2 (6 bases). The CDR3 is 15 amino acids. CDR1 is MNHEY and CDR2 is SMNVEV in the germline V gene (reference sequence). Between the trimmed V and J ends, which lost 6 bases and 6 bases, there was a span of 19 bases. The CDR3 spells CASSPRRGKEDTQYF. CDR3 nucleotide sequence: TGTGCCAGCAGCCCTAGGCGGGGAAAGGAGGATACGCAGTATTTT.

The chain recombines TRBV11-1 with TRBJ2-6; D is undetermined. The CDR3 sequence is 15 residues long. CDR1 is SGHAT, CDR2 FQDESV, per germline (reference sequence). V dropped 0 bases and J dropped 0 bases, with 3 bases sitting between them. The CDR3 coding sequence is TGTGCCAGCAGCTTAGCGTACTCTGGGGCCAACGTCCTGACTTTC. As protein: CASSLAYSGANVLTF.

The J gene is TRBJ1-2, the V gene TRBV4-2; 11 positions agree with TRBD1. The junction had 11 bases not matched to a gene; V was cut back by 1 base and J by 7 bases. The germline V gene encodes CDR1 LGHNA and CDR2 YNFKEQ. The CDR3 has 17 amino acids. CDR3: CASSQVRSGQGGGGYTF. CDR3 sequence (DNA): TGTGCCAGCAGCCAAGTGAGGTCGGGACAGGGGGGTGGTGGCTACACCTTC.

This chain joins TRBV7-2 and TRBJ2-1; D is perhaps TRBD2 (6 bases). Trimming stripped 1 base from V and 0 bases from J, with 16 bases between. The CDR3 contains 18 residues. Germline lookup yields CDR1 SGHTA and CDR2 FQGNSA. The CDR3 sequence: CASSLGGGLPVSYNEQFF. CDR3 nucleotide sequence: TGTGCCAGCAGCTTAGGGGGAGGCTTACCGGTCTCCTACAATGAGCAGTTCTTC. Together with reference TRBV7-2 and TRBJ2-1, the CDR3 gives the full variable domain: GAGVSQSPSNKVTEKGKDVELRCDPISGHTALYWYRQSLGQGLEFLIYFQGNSAPDKSGLPSDRFSAERTGGSVSTLTIQRTQQEDSAVYLCASSLGGGLPVSYNEQFFGPGTRLTVL.

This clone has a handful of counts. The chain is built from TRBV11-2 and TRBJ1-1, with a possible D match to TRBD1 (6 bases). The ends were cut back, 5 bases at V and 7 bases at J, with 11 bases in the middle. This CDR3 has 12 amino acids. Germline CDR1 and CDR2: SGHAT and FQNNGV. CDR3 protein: CASSLTGGEAFF. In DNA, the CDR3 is TGTGCCAGCAGCCTGACAGGAGGTGAAGCTTTCTTT.

The CDR3 loop reads CASKWAGGTADTQYF. CDR3 DNA: TGTGCCAGCAAGTGGGCGGGCGGGACGGCAGATACGCAGTATTTT. The chain has TRBV28 and TRBJ2-3, with a tentative D call TRBD2 (6 bases). Germline V gene data show CDR1 as MDHEN and CDR2 as SYDVKM. The CDR3 runs 15 residues. Trimming took 7 bases from V and 4 from J, leaving 18 bases between them.

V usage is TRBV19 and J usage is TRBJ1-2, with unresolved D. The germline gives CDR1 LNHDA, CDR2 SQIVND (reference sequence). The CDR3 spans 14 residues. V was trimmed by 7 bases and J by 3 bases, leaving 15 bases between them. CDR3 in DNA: TGTGCCAGTACCCAGGACCCTGGGGACTATGGCTACACCTTC. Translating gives CASTQDPGDYGYTF.

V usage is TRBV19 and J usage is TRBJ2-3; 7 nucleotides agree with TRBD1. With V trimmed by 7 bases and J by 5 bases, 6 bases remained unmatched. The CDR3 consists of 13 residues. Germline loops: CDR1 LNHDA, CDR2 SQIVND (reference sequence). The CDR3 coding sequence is TGTGCCAGTAATCGGGACAGAGGAGATACGCAGTATTTT. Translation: CASNRDRGDTQYF.

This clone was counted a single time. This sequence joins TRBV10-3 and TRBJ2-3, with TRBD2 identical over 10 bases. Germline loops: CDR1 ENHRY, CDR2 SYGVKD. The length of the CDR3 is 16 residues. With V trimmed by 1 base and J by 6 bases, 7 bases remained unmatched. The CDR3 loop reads CAISELAGGPGDTQYF. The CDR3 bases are TGTGCCATCAGTGAGTTAGCGGGGGGACCTGGGGATACGCAGTATTTT.

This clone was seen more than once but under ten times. As DNA, the CDR3 is TGTGCCAGCAGCCGTATCTCTGGAAACACCATATATTTT. Amino acid sequence: CASSRISGNTIYF. J is TRBJ1-3 and V is TRBV5-4; D is uncertain. Germline V gene lookup returns CDR1 SGHNT and CDR2 YYREEE (reference sequence). V lost 4 bases to trimming and J lost 0 bases, with 5 bases between them. The CDR3 has 13 residues.